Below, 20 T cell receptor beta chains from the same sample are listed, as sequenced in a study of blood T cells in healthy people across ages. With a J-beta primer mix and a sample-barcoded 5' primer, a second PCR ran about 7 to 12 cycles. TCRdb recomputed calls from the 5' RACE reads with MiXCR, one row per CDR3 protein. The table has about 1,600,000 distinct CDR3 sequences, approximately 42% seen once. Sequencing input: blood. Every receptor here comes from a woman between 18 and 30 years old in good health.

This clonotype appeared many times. CDR3 amino acids: CASSASGGINEQFF. CDR3 in DNA: TGTGCCAGCAGCGCTAGCGGGGGGATCAATGAGCAGTTCTTC. V and J are TRBV12-3 or TRBV12-4 and TRBJ2-1, with 11 nucleotides matching TRBD2. The ends lost 6 bases at V and 6 bases at J; junction bases unmatched: 4. CDR3 length: 14 residues.

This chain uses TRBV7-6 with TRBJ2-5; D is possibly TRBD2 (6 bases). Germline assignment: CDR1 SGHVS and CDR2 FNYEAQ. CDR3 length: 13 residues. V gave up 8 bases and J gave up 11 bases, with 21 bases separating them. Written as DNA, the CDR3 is TGTGCCAGCGCCCTTGGGGGGTACAATGAGCAGTACTTC. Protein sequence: CASALGGYNEQYF. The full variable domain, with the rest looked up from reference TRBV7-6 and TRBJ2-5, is GAGVSQSPRYKVTKRGQDVALRCDPISGHVSLYWYRQALGQGPEFLTYFNYEAQQDKSGLPNDRFSAERPEGSISTLTIQRTEQRDSAMYRCASALGGYNEQYFGPGTRLLVL.

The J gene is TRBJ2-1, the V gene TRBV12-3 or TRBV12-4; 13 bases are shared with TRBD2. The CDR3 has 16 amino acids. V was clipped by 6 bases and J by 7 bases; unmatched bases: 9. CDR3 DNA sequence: TGTGCCAGCAGCCCTCAACTAGCGGGGGGGCCTAATGAGCAGTTCTTC. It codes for CASSPQLAGGPNEQFF.

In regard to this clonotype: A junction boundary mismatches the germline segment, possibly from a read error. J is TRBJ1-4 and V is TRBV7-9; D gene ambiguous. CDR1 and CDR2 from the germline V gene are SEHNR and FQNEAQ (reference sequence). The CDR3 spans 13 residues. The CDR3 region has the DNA TGTGCCAGCAGCTTGCCCGGGGATGAAGAACTGTTTTTT. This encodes CASSLPGDEELFF.

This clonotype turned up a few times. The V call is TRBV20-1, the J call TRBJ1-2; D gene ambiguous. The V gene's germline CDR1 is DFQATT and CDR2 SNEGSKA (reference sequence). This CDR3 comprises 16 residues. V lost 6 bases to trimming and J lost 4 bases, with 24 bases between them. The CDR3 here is CSASNPSSGVGYGYTF. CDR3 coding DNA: TGCAGTGCCTCAAATCCTTCGTCCGGAGTAGGCTATGGCTACACCTTC.

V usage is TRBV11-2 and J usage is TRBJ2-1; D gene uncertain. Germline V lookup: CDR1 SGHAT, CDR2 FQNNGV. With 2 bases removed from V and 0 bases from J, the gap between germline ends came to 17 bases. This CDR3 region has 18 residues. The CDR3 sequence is CASSLYHESPSSYNEQFF. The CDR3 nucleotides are TGTGCCAGCAGCTTATATCACGAAAGCCCGAGCTCCTACAATGAGCAGTTCTTC.

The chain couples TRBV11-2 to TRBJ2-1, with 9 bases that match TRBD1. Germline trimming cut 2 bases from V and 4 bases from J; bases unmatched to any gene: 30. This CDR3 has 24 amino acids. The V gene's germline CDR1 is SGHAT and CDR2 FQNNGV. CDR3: CASSLPVGRTPGQGGLAPYNEQFF. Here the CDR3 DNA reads TGTGCCAGCAGCTTACCTGTGGGGAGAACTCCGGGACAGGGTGGGCTAGCGCCTTACAATGAGCAGTTCTTC.

For the CDR3, the DNA is TGTGCCAGCAGTTCCCCCGGACAGGGACGATCTAACTATGGCTACACCTTC. It specifies CASSSPGQGRSNYGYTF. The chain is built from TRBV6-2 or TRBV6-3 and TRBJ1-2; 8 nucleotides match TRBD1. CDR1 is MNHEY, CDR2 SVGEGT, per germline. The CDR3 is 17 residues long. The V and J ends lost 4 bases and 0 bases, in that order; junction bases with no gene match: 10.

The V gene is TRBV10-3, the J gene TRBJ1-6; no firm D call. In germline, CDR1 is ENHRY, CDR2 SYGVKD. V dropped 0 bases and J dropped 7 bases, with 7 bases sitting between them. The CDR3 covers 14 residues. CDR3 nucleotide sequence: TGTGCCATCAGTGAGTCAACAGTCAATTCACCCCTCCACTTT. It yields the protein CAISESTVNSPLHF.

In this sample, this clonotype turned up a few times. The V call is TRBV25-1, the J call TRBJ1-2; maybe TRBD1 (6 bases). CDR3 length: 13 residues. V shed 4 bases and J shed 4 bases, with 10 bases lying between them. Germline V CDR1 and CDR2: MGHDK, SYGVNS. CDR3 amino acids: CASSAWDIYGYTF. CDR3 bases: TGTGCCAGCAGTGCCTGGGACATCTATGGCTACACCTTC.

The CDR3 DNA reads as TGTGCCAGCAGCTTAACGGGGAGGTCAGCGGGGTTCTACAATGAGCAGTTCTTC. Residues: CASSLTGRSAGFYNEQFF. The chain joins TRBV7-3 to TRBJ2-1, with 7 bases identical to TRBD2. Per germline, CDR1 SGHTA and CDR2 FQGTGA. The CDR3 extends over 18 amino acids. V lost 0 bases, J lost 3 bases, and 11 bases stayed unmatched. Variable domain in full (rest from reference TRBV7-3 and TRBJ2-1): GAGVSQTPSNKVTEKGKYVELRCDPISGHTALYWYRQSLGQGPEFLIYFQGTGAADDSGLPNDRFFAVRPEGSVSTLKIQRTERGDSAVYLCASSLTGRSAGFYNEQFFGPGTRLTVL.

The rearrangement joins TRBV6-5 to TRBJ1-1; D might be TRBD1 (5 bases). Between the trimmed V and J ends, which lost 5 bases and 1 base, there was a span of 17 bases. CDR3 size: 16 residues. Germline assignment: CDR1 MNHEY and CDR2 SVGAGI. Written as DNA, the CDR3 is TGTGCCAGCAGTCTGGGGGACGGATATCCGAACACTGAAGCTTTCTTT. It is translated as CASSLGDGYPNTEAFF.

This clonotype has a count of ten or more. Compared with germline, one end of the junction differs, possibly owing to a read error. The CDR3: CASSLGAAQETQYF. CDR3 nucleotide sequence: TGTGCCAGCAGCTTAGGGGCAGCCCAAGAGACCCAGTACTTC. The chain uses TRBV5-1 and TRBJ2-5; D is perhaps TRBD1 (5 bases). The CDR3 sequence is 14 residues long. Germline CDR1 reads SGHRS; CDR2 reads YFSETQ.

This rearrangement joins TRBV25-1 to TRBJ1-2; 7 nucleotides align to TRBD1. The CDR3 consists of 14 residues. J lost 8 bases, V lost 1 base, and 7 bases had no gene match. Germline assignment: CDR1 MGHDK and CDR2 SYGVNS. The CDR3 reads CASSESGGAGGYTF. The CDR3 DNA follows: TGTGCCAGCAGTGAATCAGGGGGGGCAGGGGGCTACACCTTC.

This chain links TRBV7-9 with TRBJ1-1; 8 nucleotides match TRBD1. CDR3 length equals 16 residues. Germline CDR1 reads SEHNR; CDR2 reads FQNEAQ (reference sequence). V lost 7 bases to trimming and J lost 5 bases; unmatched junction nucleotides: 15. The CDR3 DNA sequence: TGTGCCAGCACGGTCACTCAGGGGGCGGCCGGGACTGAAGCTTTCTTT. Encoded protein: CASTVTQGAAGTEAFF.

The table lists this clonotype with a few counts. The CDR3 bases are TGCAGTGCTAGAGGGCAGGGGGAAACTAATGAAAAACTGTTTTTT. Translation gives CSARGQGETNEKLFF. The chain couples TRBV20-1 to TRBJ1-4; 7 bases align to TRBD1. The V gene end was trimmed by 1 base and the J gene end by 1 base; junction bases not matched to a gene: 3. This CDR3 contains 15 residues. Germline CDR1 reads DFQATT; CDR2 reads SNEGSKA (reference sequence).

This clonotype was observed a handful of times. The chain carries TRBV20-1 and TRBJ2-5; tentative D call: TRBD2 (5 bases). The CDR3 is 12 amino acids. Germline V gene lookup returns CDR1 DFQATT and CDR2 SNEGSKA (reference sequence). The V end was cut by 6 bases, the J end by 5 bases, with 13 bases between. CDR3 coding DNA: TGCAGTGCCCCTACCGGGATCGAGACCCAGTACTTC. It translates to CSAPTGIETQYF.

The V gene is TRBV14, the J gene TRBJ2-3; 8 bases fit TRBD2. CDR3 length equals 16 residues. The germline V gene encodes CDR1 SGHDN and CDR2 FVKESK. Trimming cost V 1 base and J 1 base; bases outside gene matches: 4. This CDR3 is CASSQGLLAGTDTQYF. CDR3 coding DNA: TGTGCCAGCAGCCAAGGGTTACTAGCGGGCACAGATACGCAGTATTTT.

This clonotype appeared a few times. The CDR3 nucleotides are TGTGCCAGCAGCTTAGGATCTGGATATAGCACAGATACGCAGTATTTT. Translating it yields CASSLGSGYSTDTQYF. V usage is TRBV7-6 and J usage is TRBJ2-3; D not certain. V shed 1 base and J shed 0 bases, with 11 bases lying between them. Germline V gives CDR1 SGHVS, CDR2 FNYEAQ. This CDR3 spans 16 amino acids.

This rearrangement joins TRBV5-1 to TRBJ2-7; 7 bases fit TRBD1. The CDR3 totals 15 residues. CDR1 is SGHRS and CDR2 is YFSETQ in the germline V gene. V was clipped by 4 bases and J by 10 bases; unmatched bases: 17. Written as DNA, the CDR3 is TGCGCCAGCAGCGGCCCCCCACCCGGGGACAGCACCCAGTACTTC. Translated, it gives CASSGPPPGDSTQYF.